This is a list of T cell receptor beta chains from one sample in a study of cytomegalovirus exposure and HLA in healthy donors. Assay used: immunoSEQ multiplex PCR; TCRdb lists only in-frame clones, some missing. This sample has 190,000 or so clones, with approximately 83% found just once. Sequencing used PBMCs. These receptors were obtained from a woman aged 18-29 years in good health and CMV-seropositive. The CDR3 runs from the conserved cysteine through the conserved F or W. D genes are given only for firm matches. Only part of the rows carry a size: once, few, many, or a class if the clone is expanded.

DNA: TGTGCCAGCAGTTATCTGGGGCCGTCTATAACTGAAGCTTTCTTT; CDR3: CASSYLGPSITEAFF; J: TRBJ1-1; V: TRBV6-5; length: 15; D: -; size: -
DNA: TGCGCCAGCAGCCCCCTCCCCGGGGAGCTGTTTTTT; CDR3: CASSPLPGELFF; J: TRBJ2-2; V: TRBV4-1; length: 12; D: -; size: -
DNA: TGTGCCAGCACCTCCTCTTCGCGCTTTGAAGCTTTCTTT; CDR3: CASTSSSRFEAFF; J: TRBJ1-1; V: TRBV11-2; length: 13; D: -; size: -
DNA: TGTGCCAGCAGTTTCCCAGGGGTGAGGTCCTACAATGAGCAGTTCTTC; CDR3: CASSFPGVRSYNEQFF; J: TRBJ2-1; V: TRBV27; length: 16; D: -; size: once
DNA: TGTGCCAGCAGCTTACGGGAGAATCGGTACGAGCAGTACTTC; CDR3: CASSLRENRYEQYF; J: TRBJ2-7; V: TRBV11-2; length: 14; D: -; size: few
DNA: TGTGCCAGCAGCGAGGACAGGGCGTTCAACAATGAGCAGTTCTTC; CDR3: CASSEDRAFNNEQFF; J: TRBJ2-1; V: TRBV7-3; length: 15; D: TRBD1; size: -
DNA: TGTGCCAGCAGCTTAAGTTCGGTTTCCAGGCGGGGAGAGACCCAGTACTTC; CDR3: CASSLSSVSRRGETQYF; J: TRBJ2-5; V: TRBV7-8; length: 17; D: -; size: -
DNA: TGTGCCAGCACCCAGGGGGGTGGGGTTTCCGCCGCCACTGAAGCTTTCTTT; CDR3: CASTQGGGVSAATEAFF; J: TRBJ1-1; V: TRBV7-9; length: 17; D: TRBD1; size: -
DNA: TGCGCCAGCAGCCAAGGAGGGACAGGGGGGTACGAGCAGTACTTC; CDR3: CASSQGGTGGYEQYF; J: TRBJ2-7; V: TRBV4-3; length: 15; D: TRBD1; size: -
DNA: TGTGCCAGCAGTTACGCCACAGAAAACACTGAAGCTTTCTTT; CDR3: CASSYATENTEAFF; J: TRBJ1-1; V: TRBV6-6; length: 14; D: -; size: -
DNA: TGTGCCAGCAGCGTACTTAGCGGGGGAACGAACACCGGGGAGCTGTTTTTT; CDR3: CASSVLSGGTNTGELFF; J: TRBJ2-2; V: TRBV9; length: 17; D: TRBD2; size: once
DNA: TGTGCCAGCAGCTTGGACGGGGTTGGAAACACCATATATTTT; CDR3: CASSLDGVGNTIYF; J: TRBJ1-3; V: TRBV5-4; length: 14; D: -; size: -
DNA: TGTGCCAGCAGTCTCCGGGACAGGCCCACTGAAGCTTTCTTT; CDR3: CASSLRDRPTEAFF; J: TRBJ1-1; V: TRBV27; length: 14; D: TRBD1; size: -
DNA: TGTGCCAGCAGTGAACAGGGTGGCCGGCAGCCCCAGCATTTT; CDR3: CASSEQGGRQPQHF; J: TRBJ1-5; V: TRBV2; length: 14; D: -; size: once
DNA: TGTGCCAGCAGCCCCACCGGGACAGGGGGCTACGATACGCAGTATTTT; CDR3: CASSPTGTGGYDTQYF; J: TRBJ2-3; V: TRBV27; length: 16; D: TRBD1; size: -
DNA: TGTGCCAGCAAGGGTGGGGCAGACTATGGCTACACCTTC; CDR3: CASKGGADYGYTF; J: TRBJ1-2; V: TRBV7-2; length: 13; D: -; size: once
DNA: TGTGCCAGCAGTACCCCCACAGGGGGTTTCCAAGAGACCCAGTACTTC; CDR3: CASSTPTGGFQETQYF; J: TRBJ2-5; V: TRBV6-6; length: 16; D: TRBD1; size: -
DNA: TGTGCTAGTGGTTTGGTAAGCGGGGGGCCCATATCTGAGCAGTTCTTC; CDR3: CASGLVSGGPISEQFF; J: TRBJ2-1; V: TRBV12-5; length: 16; D: TRBD2; size: -
DNA: TGCGCCAGCAGCCCCGGGACAGGGCCTGAAGCTTTCTTT; CDR3: CASSPGTGPEAFF; J: TRBJ1-1; V: TRBV5-1; length: 13; D: TRBD1; size: once
DNA: TGTGCCAGTAGCCGGACTAGCGGGGGAAACACAGATACGCAGTATTTT; CDR3: CASSRTSGGNTDTQYF; J: TRBJ2-3; V: TRBV19; length: 16; D: TRBD2; size: -
DNA: TGTGCCAGCAGGGCAACTAGCGGGGGGCGCTACGAGCAGTACTTC; CDR3: CASRATSGGRYEQYF; J: TRBJ2-7; V: TRBV2; length: 15; D: TRBD2; size: medium-sized
DNA: TGTGCCATCAGCGCGGGACAGGGGATTAGCAATCAGCCCCAGCATTTT; CDR3: CAISAGQGISNQPQHF; J: TRBJ1-5; V: TRBV10-3; length: 16; D: TRBD1; size: few
DNA: TGTGCCAGCAGTGAAACGAACAGGGAGTTCTATAATTCACCCCTCCACTTT; CDR3: CASSETNREFYNSPLHF; J: TRBJ1-6; V: TRBV6-1; length: 17; D: -; size: -
DNA: TGTGCCAGCAGTTCCCGGGACAGGGGGTCGGATGAAAAACTGTTTTTT; CDR3: CASSSRDRGSDEKLFF; J: TRBJ1-4; V: TRBV28; length: 16; D: TRBD1; size: -
DNA: TGTGCCAGCAGTCAGCATAAGACAGAGCCTTATGGCTACACCTTC; CDR3: CASSQHKTEPYGYTF; J: TRBJ1-2; V: TRBV6-5; length: 15; D: -; size: -
DNA: TGTGCCAGCTCACCCTTGGAGGGTAGCGGAAACACCATATATTTT; CDR3: CASSPLEGSGNTIYF; J: TRBJ1-3; V: TRBV18; length: 15; D: -; size: -
DNA: TGTGCCAGCAGCTTCGAGCGGGGGGGCATCAATGAGCAGTTCTTC; CDR3: CASSFERGGINEQFF; J: TRBJ2-1; V: TRBV5-8; length: 15; D: TRBD2; size: -
DNA: TGTGCCAGTAAAGACAGGGTCAGCGCTAATTCACCCCTCCACTTT; CDR3: CASKDRVSANSPLHF; J: TRBJ1-6; V: TRBV19; length: 15; D: TRBD1; size: once
DNA: TGTGCCAGCAGTTCGGGGTACGGTCAGCCCCAGCATTTT; CDR3: CASSSGYGQPQHF; J: TRBJ1-5; V: TRBV6-6; length: 13; D: -; size: -
DNA: TGCGCCAGCAGCCAAGACCCAACAGGGGGCATAGTTGGCTACACCTTC; CDR3: CASSQDPTGGIVGYTF; J: TRBJ1-2; V: TRBV4-1; length: 16; D: TRBD1; size: -
DNA: TGTGCCAGCAGCCCGGCTCGGACAGGTGGATACGGGGAGCTGTTTTTT; CDR3: CASSPARTGGYGELFF; J: TRBJ2-2; V: TRBV14; length: 16; D: TRBD1; size: -
DNA: TGTGCCAGCAGCTTAGTTCCGGATTCACCCCTCCACTTT; CDR3: CASSLVPDSPLHF; J: TRBJ1-6; V: TRBV7-9; length: 13; D: -; size: -
DNA: TGTGCCAGCAGCTTTCGGGGAGACATTCAGTACTTC; CDR3: CASSFRGDIQYF; J: TRBJ2-4; V: TRBV7-9; length: 12; D: -; size: -
DNA: TGTGCCAGCAGTCCAGGGGCCCATGGCTACACCTTC; CDR3: CASSPGAHGYTF; J: TRBJ1-2; V: TRBV6-6; length: 12; D: -; size: -
DNA: TGTGCCAGCAGTGAAGCGAAGGGGGCAAGAGATACGCAGTATTTT; CDR3: CASSEAKGARDTQYF; J: TRBJ2-3; V: TRBV6-1; length: 15; D: TRBD1; size: -
DNA: TGTGCCAGCAGGCCATTTCCGGGACTAGCGGACAGCACAGATACGCAGTATTTT; CDR3: CASRPFPGLADSTDTQYF; J: TRBJ2-3; V: TRBV2; length: 18; D: TRBD2; size: -